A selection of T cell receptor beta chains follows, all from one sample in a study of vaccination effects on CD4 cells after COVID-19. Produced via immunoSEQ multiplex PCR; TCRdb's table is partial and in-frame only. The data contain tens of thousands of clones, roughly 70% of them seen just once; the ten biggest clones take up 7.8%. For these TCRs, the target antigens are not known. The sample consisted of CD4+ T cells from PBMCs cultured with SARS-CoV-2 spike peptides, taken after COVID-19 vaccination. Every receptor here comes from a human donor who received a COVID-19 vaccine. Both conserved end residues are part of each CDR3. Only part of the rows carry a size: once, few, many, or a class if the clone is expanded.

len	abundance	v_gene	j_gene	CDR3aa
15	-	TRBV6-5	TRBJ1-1	CASRRDREMNTEAFF
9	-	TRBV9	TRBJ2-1	CASNDEQFF
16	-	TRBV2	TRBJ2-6	CASKEGARAGANVLTF
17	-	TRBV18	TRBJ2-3	CASSPPGLAGNTDTQYF
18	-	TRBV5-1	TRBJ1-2	CASSLTEQGRGLNYGYTF
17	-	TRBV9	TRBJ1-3	CASSVVPKPGTRNTIYF
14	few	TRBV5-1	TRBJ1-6	CASSLLAGGSPLHF
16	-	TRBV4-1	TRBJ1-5	CASSQVPGGGNQPQHF
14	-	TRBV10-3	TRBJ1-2	CAISERGTVHGYTF
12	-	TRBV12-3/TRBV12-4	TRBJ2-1	CASSEERGRRFF
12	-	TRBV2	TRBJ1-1	CASRGVFTEAFF
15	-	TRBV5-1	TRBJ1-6	CASSLSVSGDSPLHF
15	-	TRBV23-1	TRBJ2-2	CASSQSPSLGGELFF
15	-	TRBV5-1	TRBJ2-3	CASSLDSGHTDTQYF
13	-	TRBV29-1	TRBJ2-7	CSVTGQGGYEQYF
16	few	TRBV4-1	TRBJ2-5	CASSQARRGTQETQYF
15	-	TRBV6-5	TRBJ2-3	CASSYSGLDTDTQYF
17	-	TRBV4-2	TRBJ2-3	CASSQDRLAGEADTQYF
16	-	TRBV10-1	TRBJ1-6	CASSESGSSYNSPLHF
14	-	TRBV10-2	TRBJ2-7	CASSPGQGSYEQYF
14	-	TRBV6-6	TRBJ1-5	CASSQVNSNQPQHF
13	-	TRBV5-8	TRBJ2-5	CASSFWGSETQYF